This T cell receptor beta chain was found in a study of OX40 agonist ivuxolimab in advanced cancers. Some clones are missing from TCRdb's copy, which holds only in-frame ones; the method was immunoSEQ multiplex PCR. The sample holds about 60,000 clones, about 87% seen once. Germline loops: CDR1 SGHTA, CDR2 FQGTGA. The CDR3 sequence is 15 residues long. The J segment lost 4 bases and the V segment lost 5 bases, leaving 5 bases of the junction unmatched. This clone was recorded only once. No patient had autoimmune disease or received systemic immunosuppression. This sample comprised CD4+ or CD8+ T cells sorted from blood, obtained in a trial of the OX40 agonist ivuxolimab. The V call is TRBV7-3, the J call TRBJ2-2; the match to TRBD2 covers 9 bases. This TCR was recovered from an adult with an advanced solid tumor such as melanoma, head and neck, liver or kidney cancer. This CDR3 is CASSPQLAGTGELFF. The CDR3 coding sequence is TGTGCCAGCAGCCCCCAACTAGCGGGCACCGGGGAGCTGTTTTTT.